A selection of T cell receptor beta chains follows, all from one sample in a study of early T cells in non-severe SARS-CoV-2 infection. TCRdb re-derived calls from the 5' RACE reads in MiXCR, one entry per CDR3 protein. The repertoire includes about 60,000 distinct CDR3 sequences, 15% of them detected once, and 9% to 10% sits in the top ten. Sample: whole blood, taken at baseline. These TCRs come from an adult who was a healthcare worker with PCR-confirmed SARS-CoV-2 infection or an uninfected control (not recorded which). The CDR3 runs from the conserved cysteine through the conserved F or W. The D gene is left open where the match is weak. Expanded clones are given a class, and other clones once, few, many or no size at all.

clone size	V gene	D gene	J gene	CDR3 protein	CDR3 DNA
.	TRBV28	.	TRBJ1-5	CASSFFLVGVGQPQHF	TGTGCCAGCAGTTTTTTTTTGGTCGGGGTCGGGCAGCCCCAGCATTTT
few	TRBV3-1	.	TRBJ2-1	CASSQGDTHNEQFF	TGTGCCAGCAGCCAGGGCGATACCCACAATGAGCAGTTCTTC
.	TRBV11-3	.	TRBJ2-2	CASSLDQRGSGELFF	TGTGCCAGCAGCTTAGATCAAAGGGGCAGCGGGGAGCTGTTTTTT
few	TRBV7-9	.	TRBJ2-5	CASSLTIQETQYF	TGTGCCAGCAGCCTTACCATCCAAGAGACCCAGTACTTC
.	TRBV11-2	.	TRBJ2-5	CASSLQSGAETQYF	TGTGCCAGCAGCTTACAGTCAGGGGCCGAGACCCAGTACTTC
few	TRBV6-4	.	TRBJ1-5	CASSSPTPAFSMGLRNQPQHF	TGTGCCAGCAGTTCCCCGACCCCCGCCTTCTCCATGGGTTTACGCAATCAGCCCCAGCATTTT
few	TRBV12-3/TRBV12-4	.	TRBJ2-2	CASKGEHTGELFF	TGTGCCAGCAAAGGGGAGCACACCGGGGAGCTGTTTTTT
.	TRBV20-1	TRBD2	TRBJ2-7	CSARVGGSSYEQYF	TGCAGTGCTAGAGTAGGCGGGAGCTCCTACGAGCAGTACTTC
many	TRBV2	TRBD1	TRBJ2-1	CASSLRGQGYNEQFF	TGTGCCAGCAGCCTTAGGGGACAGGGCTACAATGAGCAGTTCTTC
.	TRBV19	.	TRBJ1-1	CASSAYMNTEAFF	TGTGCCAGTAGTGCATACATGAACACTGAAGCTTTCTTT
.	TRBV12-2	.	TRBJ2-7	CASRPNLGCSYEQYF	TGTGCAAGTCGCCCCAACCTGGGATGCTCCTACGAGCAGTACTTC
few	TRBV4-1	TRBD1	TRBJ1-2	CASSQGADRGNYGYTF	TGCGCCAGCAGCCAAGGGGCGGACAGGGGGAACTATGGCTACACCTTC
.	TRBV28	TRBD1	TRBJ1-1	CASSAPDRENTEAFF	TGTGCCAGCAGTGCCCCAGACAGGGAGAACACTGAAGCTTTCTTT
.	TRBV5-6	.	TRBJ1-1	CASSPTASGVRTEAFF	TGTGCCAGCAGCCCAACAGCCTCTGGGGTAAGGACTGAAGCTTTCTTT
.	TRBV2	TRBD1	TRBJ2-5	CASSEVQGETQYF	TGTGCCAGCAGTGAAGTACAGGGGGAGACCCAGTACTTC
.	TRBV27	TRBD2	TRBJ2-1	CASTRLAGPIYNEQFF	TGTGCCAGCACCCGACTAGCGGGACCCATTTACAATGAGCAGTTCTTC
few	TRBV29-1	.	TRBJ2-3	CSYEGVRDTQYF	TGCAGCTACGAGGGGGTGAGGGATACGCAGTATTTT
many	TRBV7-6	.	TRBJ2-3	CASTLRSSGRAQYF	TGTGCCAGCACCCTTAGGTCCTCCGGAAGGGCGCAGTATTTT
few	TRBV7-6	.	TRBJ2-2	CASRRTGTPRTGELFF	TGTGCCAGCAGGCGTACCGGGACACCGAGGACCGGGGAGCTGTTTTTT
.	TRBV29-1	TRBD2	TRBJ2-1	CSVGLRGGSDEQFF	TGCAGCGTCGGCCTGCGGGGGGGCAGCGATGAGCAGTTCTTC
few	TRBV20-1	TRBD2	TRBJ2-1	CSARDGGRVTSYNEQFF	TGCAGTGCTAGAGATGGCGGGAGGGTGACCTCCTACAATGAGCAGTTCTTC
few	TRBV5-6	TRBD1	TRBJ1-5	CASSLGGGYSNQPQHF	TGTGCCAGCAGCTTGGGAGGGGGCTATAGCAATCAGCCCCAGCATTTT
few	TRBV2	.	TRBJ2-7	CASMFGTSREQYF	TGTGCCAGCATGTTCGGGACCTCACGCGAGCAGTACTTC
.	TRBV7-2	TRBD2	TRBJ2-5	CASSSGTRETQYF	TGTGCCAGCAGCTCCGGGACTAGAGAGACCCAGTACTTC
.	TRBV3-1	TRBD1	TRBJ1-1	CASSPLQGTMAFF	TGTGCCAGCAGCCCTCTACAGGGGACTATGGCTTTCTTT
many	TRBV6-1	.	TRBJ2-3	CASSVRESTDTQYF	TGTGCCAGCAGTGTAAGAGAAAGCACAGATACGCAGTATTTT
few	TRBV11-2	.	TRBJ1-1	CASSSTPTGTLSEAFF	TGTGCCAGCAGCTCCACCCCGACCGGGACGTTAAGTGAAGCTTTCTTT
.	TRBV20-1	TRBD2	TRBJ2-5	CSAREGLAGGGETQYF	TGCAGTGCTAGAGAAGGACTAGCGGGAGGAGGAGAGACCCAGTACTTC
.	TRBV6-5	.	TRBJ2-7	CASRSSGEQYF	TGTGCCAGCAGAAGTAGCGGCGAGCAGTACTTC
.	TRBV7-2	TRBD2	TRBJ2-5	CASSSTSGGRETQYF	TGTGCCAGCAGCTCGACTAGCGGGGGTCGGGAGACCCAGTACTTC
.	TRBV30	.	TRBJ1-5	CAWTDSSVDQPQHF	TGTGCCTGGACCGACTCCTCGGTCGATCAGCCCCAGCATTTT
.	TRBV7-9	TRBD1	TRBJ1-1	CASSLGQGRGTEAFF	TGTGCCAGCAGCTTAGGACAGGGGAGGGGCACTGAAGCTTTCTTT
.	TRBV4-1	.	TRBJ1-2	CASSQDRRGSGGLYGYTF	TGCGCCAGCAGCCAAGATCGGCGCGGTTCGGGGGGCCTCTATGGCTACACCTTC
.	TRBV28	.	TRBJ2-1	CASGRLGGHNEQFF	TGTGCCAGCGGAAGGCTGGGGGGCCACAATGAGCAGTTCTTC
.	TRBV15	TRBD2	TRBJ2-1	CATSRDPNGGAYNEQFF	TGTGCCACCAGCAGAGACCCTAACGGGGGGGCCTACAATGAGCAGTTCTTC
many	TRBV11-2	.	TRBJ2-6	CASSLGGSGANVLTF	TGTGCCAGCAGCCTAGGGGGCTCTGGGGCCAACGTCCTGACTTTC
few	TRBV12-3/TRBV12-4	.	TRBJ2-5	CASSFLETQYF	TGTGCCAGCAGTTTTCTAGAGACCCAGTACTTC
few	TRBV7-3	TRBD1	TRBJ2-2	CASSLMGQGVTGELFF	TGTGCCAGCAGCTTAATGGGACAGGGGGTAACCGGGGAGCTGTTTTTT
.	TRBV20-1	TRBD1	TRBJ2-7	CSATSPGQPYEQYF	TGCAGTGCCACCTCTCCGGGACAGCCCTACGAGCAGTACTTC
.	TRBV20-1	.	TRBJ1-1	CSAREFEVWGAFF	TGCAGTGCTAGAGAATTTGAGGTTTGGGGAGCTTTCTTT
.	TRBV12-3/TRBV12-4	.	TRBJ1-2	CASSQDSLHGYTF	TGTGCCAGCAGCCAGGACAGTCTCCATGGCTACACCTTC
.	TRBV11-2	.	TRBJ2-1	CASSLCGVDEQFF	TGTGCCAGCAGCTTATGCGGCGTGGATGAGCAGTTCTTC
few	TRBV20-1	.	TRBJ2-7	CSASEYYEQYF	TGCAGTGCTAGCGAATACTACGAGCAGTACTTC
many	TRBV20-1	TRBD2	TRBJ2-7	CSARDGLAASYEQYF	TGCAGTGCTAGAGATGGGCTAGCGGCTAGCTACGAGCAGTACTTC
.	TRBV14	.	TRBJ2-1	CASRKFGTSRVGEQFF	TGTGCCAGCAGGAAATTCGGGACGTCCCGAGTGGGCGAGCAGTTCTTC
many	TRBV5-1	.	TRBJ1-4	CASSLSVGGTEKLFF	TGCGCCAGCAGCTTGAGCGTGGGGGGGACTGAAAAACTGTTTTTT
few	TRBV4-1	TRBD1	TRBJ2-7	CASSPPGQEAYEQYF	TGCGCCAGCAGCCCGCCCGGACAGGAGGCCTACGAGCAGTACTTC
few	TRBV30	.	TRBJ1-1	CAWSVPRGRGPTEAFF	TGTGCCTGGAGTGTACCCCGTGGGAGGGGACCTACTGAAGCTTTCTTT
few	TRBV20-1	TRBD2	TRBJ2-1	CSAGTNTYNEQFF	TGCAGTGCCGGGACTAATACCTACAATGAGCAGTTCTTC
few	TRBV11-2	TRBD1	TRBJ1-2	CASSFFTTGTGGNYGYGYTF	TGTGCCAGCAGCTTCTTTACTACTGGGACAGGGGGTAACTATGGCTATGGCTACACCTTC
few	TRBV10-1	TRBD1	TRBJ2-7	CASGDSYEQYF	TGCGCCAGCGGGGACAGCTACGAGCAGTACTTC
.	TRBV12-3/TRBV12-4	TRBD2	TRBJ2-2	CASKGLAAVNTGELFF	TGTGCCAGCAAGGGACTAGCGGCCGTGAACACCGGGGAGCTGTTTTTT